This TCR beta chain was identified in a study of human T cells and chemical hapten exposure. The time point: patch test 2, 6 weeks after DPC sensitization. Treatment: therapeutic diphenylcyclopropenone sensitization with weekly scalp DPC. MiXCR, applied by TCRdb to the RACE reads, yields one record per CDR3 protein. Of 65,000 to 95,000 distinct CDR3 sequences in the sample, about 6.6% were seen once. The receptor was isolated from a woman in her twenties or thirties with alopecia areata. Some clones in this sample may be carry-over from other donors' samples. Material: whole blood, obtained in connection with sensitization to the hapten diphenylcyclopropenone (DPC).

In DNA form, the CDR3 reads TGTGCCAGCAGTGAGATACTAGCCGGGAGCGGGACCCAGTACTTC. Its translation: CASSEILAGSGTQYF. This rearrangement joins TRBV2 to TRBJ2-5; TRBD2 might be the D (6 bases). V lost 3 bases, J lost 7 bases, and 18 bases lay in between. The CDR3 is made up of 15 amino acids. The germline V gene has CDR1 SNHLY and CDR2 FYNNEI.